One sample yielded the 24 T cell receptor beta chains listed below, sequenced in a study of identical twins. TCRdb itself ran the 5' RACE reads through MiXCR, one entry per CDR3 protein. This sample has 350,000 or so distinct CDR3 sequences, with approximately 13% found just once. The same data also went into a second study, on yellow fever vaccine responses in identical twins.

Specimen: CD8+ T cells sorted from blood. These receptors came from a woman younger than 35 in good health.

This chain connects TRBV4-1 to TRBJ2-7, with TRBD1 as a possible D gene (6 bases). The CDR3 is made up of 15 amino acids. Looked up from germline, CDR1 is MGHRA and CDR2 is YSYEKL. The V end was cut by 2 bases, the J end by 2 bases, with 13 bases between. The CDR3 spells CASSQLARGTYEQYV. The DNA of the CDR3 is TGCGCCAGCAGCCAATTGGCCAGGGGAACCTACGAGCAGTACGTC.

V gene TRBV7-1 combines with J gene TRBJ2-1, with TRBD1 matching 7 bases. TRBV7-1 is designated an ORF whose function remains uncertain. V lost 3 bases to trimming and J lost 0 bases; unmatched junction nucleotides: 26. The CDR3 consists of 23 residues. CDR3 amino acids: CASSSPNGFWGQKVGSSYNEQFF. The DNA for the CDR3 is TGTGCCAGCAGCTCCCCGAACGGTTTTTGGGGACAGAAAGTTGGGAGCTCCTACAATGAGCAGTTCTTC.

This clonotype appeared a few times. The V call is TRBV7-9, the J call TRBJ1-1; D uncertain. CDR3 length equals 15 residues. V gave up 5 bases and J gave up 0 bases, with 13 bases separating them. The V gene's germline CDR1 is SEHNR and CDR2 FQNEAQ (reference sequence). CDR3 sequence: CASSPPTAMNTEAFF. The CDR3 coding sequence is TGTGCCAGCAGCCCCCCCACAGCAATGAACACTGAAGCTTTCTTT.

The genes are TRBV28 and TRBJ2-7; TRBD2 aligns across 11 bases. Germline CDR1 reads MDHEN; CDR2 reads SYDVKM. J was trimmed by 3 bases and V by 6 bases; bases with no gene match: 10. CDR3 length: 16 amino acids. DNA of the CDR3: TGTGCCAGCAGCCTTCCGACTAGCGGGATGAACTACGAGCAGTACTTC. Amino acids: CASSLPTSGMNYEQYF.

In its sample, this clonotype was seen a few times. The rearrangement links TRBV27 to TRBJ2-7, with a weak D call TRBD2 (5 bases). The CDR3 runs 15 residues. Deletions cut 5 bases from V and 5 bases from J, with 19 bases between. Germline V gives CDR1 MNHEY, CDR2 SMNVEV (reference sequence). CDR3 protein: CASSRRLREGDEQYF. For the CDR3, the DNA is TGTGCCAGCAGTCGAAGGCTGAGGGAAGGTGACGAGCAGTACTTC.

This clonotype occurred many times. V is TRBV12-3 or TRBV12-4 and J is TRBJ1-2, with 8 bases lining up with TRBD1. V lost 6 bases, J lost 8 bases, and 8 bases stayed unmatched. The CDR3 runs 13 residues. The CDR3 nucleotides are TGTGCCAGCAGAAGCGACAGGGGTGGGGGCTACACCTTC. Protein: CASRSDRGGGYTF.

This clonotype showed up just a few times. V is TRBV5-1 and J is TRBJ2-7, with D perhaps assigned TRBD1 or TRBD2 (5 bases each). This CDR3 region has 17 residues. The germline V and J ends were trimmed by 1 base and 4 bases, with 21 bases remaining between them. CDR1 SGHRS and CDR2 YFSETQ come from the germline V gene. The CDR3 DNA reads TGCGCCAGCAGCTTGTTCTTCCGACGGGACGCTGGTTACGAGCAGTACGTC. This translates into CASSLFFRRDAGYEQYV.

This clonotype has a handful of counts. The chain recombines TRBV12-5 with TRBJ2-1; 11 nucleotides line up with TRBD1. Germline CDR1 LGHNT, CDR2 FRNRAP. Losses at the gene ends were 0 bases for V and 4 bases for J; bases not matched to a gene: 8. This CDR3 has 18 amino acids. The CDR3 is CASGLVQTDRGLYNEQFF. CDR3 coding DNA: TGTGCTAGTGGTTTGGTACAGACGGACAGGGGGCTTTACAATGAGCAGTTCTTC.

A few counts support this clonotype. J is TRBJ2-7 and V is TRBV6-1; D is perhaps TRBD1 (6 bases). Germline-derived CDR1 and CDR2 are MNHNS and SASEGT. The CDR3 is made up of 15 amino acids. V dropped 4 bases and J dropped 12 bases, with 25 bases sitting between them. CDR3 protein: CASSAAGTSSYEWYV. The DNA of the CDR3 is TGTGCCAGCAGTGCGGCCGGGACATCTTCCTACGAGTGGTACGTC.

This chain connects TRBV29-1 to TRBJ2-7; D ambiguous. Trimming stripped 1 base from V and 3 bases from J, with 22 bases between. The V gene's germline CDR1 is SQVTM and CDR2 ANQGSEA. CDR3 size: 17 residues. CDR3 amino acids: CSVEVPPGPLFFYEQYV. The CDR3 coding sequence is TGCAGCGTTGAAGTCCCGCCGGGTCCTCTATTTTTCTACGAGCAGTACGTC.

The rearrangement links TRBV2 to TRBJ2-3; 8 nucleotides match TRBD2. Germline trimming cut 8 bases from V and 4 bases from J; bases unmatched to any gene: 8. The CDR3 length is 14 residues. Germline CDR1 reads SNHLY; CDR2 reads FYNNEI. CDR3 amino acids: CASPSAGGADTQYF. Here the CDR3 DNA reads TGTGCCAGCCCCTCCGCGGGAGGTGCAGATACGCAGTATTTT. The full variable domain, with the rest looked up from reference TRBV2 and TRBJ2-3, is EPEVTQTPSHQVTQMGQEVILRCVPISNHLYFYWYRQILGQKVEFLVSFYNNEISEKSEIFDDQFSVERPDGSNFTLKIRSTKLEDSAMYFCASPSAGGADTQYFGPGTRLTVL.

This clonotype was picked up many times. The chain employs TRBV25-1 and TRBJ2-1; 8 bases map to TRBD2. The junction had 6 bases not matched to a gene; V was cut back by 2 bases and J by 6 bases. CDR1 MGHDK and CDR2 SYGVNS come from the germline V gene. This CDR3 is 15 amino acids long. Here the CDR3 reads CASSEPGLGSNEQFF. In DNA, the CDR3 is TGTGCCAGCAGTGAACCGGGACTAGGGAGCAATGAGCAGTTCTTC. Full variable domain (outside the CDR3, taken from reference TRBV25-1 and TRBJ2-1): EADIYQTPRYLVIGTGKKITLECSQTMGHDKMYWYQQDPGMELHLIHYSYGVNSTEKGDLSSESTVSRIRTEHFPLTLESARPSHTSQYLCASSEPGLGSNEQFFGPGTRLTVL.

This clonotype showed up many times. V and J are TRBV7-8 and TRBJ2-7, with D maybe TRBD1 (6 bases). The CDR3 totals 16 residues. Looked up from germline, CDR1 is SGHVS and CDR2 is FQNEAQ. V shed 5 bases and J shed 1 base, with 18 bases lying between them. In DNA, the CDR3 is TGTGCCAGCAGCGATAGCCGGGACACGCTATCCTACGAGCAGTACGTC. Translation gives CASSDSRDTLSYEQYV.

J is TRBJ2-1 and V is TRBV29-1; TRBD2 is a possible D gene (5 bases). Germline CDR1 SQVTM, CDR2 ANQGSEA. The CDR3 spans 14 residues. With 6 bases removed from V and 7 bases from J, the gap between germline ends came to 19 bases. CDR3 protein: CSVPPTGMPNEQFF. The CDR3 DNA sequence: TGCAGCGTGCCCCCAACCGGGATGCCAAATGAGCAGTTCTTC.

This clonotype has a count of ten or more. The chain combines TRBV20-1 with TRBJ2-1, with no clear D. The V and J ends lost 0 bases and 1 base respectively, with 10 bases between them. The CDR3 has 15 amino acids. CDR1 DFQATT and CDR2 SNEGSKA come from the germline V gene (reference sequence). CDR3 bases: TGCAGTGCTAGAGATCCCAGAGTATCCTACAATGAGCAGTTCTTC. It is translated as CSARDPRVSYNEQFF.

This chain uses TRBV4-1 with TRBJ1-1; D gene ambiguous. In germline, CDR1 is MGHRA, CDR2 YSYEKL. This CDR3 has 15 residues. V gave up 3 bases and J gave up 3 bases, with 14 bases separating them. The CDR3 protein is CASSQATSGDTEAFF. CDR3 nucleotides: TGCGCCAGCAGCCAGGCCACCTCTGGCGACACTGAAGCTTTCTTT.

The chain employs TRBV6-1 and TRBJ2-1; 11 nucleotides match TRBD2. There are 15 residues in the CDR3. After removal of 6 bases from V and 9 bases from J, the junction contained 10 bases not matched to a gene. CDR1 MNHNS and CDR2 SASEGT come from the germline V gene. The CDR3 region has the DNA TGTGCCAGCAGCCCTACTAGCGGGAGAACCGGTGAGCAGTTCTTC. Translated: CASSPTSGRTGEQFF.

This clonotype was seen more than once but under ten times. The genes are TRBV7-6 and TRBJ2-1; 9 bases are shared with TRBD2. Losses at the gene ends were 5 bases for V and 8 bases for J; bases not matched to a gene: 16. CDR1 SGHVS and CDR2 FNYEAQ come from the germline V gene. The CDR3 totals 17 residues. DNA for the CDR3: TGTGCCAGCAGCGCGGGGGGAGCTAGCGGGATAGGGGATGAGCAGTTCTTC. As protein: CASSAGGASGIGDEQFF. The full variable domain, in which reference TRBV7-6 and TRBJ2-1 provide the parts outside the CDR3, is GAGVSQSPRYKVTKRGQDVALRCDPISGHVSLYWYRQALGQGPEFLTYFNYEAQQDKSGLPNDRFSAERPEGSISTLTIQRTEQRDSAMYRCASSAGGASGIGDEQFFGPGTRLTVL.

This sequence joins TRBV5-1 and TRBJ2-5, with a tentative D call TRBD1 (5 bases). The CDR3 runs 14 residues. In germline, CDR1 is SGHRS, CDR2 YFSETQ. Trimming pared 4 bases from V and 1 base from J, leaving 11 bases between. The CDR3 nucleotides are TGCGCCAGCAGCCAGCCAGGGATCCAAGAGACCCAGTACTTC. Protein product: CASSQPGIQETQYF.

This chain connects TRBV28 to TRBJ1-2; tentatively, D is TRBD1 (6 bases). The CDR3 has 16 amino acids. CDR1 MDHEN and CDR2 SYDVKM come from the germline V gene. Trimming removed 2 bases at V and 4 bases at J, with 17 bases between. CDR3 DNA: TGTGCCAGCAGTTTAGGGGCAGGGGTCATTCCCTATGGCTACACCTTC. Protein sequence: CASSLGAGVIPYGYTF.

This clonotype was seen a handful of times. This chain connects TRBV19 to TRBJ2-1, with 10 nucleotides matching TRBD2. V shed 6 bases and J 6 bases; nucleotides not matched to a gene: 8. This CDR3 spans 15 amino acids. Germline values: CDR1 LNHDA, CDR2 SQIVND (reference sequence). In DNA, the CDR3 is TGTGCCAGTAGCGCTAGCGGGAGCTTTATCAATGAGCAGTTCTTC. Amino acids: CASSASGSFINEQFF. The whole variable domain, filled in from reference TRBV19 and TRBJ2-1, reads DGGITQSPKYLFRKEGQNVTLSCEQNLNHDAMYWYRQDPGQGLRLIYYSQIVNDFQKGDIAEGYSVSREKKESFPLTVTSAQKNPTAFYLCASSASGSFINEQFFGPGTRLTVL.

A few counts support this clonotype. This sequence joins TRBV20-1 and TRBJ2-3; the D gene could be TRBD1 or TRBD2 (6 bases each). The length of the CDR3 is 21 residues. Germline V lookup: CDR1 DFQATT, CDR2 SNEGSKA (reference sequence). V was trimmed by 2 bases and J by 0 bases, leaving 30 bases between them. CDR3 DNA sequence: TGCAGTGCTAGACCTGGAGAGTCCGGGGGCTTCGGCGAGAGGAGCACAGATACGCAGTATTTT. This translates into CSARPGESGGFGERSTDTQYF.

The DNA for the CDR3 is TGTGCCAGCAGCCAAGGCTGGGCGGGGAGAACTGAAGCTTTCTTT. Translated, it gives CASSQGWAGRTEAFF. The chain employs TRBV3-1 and TRBJ1-1; D gene uncertain. The V gene lost 1 base and the J gene lost 5 bases, with 14 bases spanning the gap. This CDR3 is 15 amino acids long. Germline CDR1 is LGHDT and CDR2 is YNNKEL (reference sequence).

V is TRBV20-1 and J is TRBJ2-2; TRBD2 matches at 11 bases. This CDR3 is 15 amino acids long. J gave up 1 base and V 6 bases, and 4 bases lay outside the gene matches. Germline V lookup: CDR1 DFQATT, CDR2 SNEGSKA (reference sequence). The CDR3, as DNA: TGCAGTGCAAATGGACTAGCGGGGAACACCGGGGAGCTGTTTTTT. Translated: CSANGLAGNTGELFF.